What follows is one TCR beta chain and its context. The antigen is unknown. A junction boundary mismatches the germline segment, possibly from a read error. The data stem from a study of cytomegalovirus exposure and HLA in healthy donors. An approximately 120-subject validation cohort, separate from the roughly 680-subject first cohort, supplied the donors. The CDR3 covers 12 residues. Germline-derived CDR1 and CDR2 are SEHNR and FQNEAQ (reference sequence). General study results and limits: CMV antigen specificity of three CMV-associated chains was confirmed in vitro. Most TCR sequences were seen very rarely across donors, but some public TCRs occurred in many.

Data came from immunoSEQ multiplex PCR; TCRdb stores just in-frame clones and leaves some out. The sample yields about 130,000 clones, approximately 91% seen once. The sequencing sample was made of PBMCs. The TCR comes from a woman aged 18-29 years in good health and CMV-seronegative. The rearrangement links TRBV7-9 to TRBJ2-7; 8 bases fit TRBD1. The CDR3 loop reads CASSLEKGDRGF. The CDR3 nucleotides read TGTGCCAGCAGCTTAGAGAAAGGTGACAGGGGATTC. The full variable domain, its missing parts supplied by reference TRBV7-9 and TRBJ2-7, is DTGVSQNPRHKITKRGQNVTFRCDPISEHNRLYWYRQTLGQGPEFLTYFQNEAQLEKSRLLSDRFSAERPKGSFSTLEIQRTEQGDSAMYLCASSLEKGDRGFGPGTRLTVT.